The entry that follows covers one T cell receptor beta chain sequence. Repertoires were generated with immunoSEQ multiplex PCR, while TCRdb's copy carries only in-frame clones and drops some. This sample has tens of thousands of clones; 80% to 90% occur once, and the top ten carry over 4%. Regarding time point: baseline, week 1 (first vaccination visit). The treatment denotes: pre-vaccination baseline after standard-of-care therapy. These data come from a study of a mutant IDH1 vaccine in newly diagnosed glioma. On the study more broadly: Most patients had received both radiotherapy and temozolomide, the prior options being radiotherapy, temozolomide, or both.

The sample consisted of PBMCs, taken from a glioma patient treated with radiotherapy, temozolomide or both. The sequence derives from a middle-aged woman with glioma.

The CDR3 nucleotides are TGTGCCAGCAGCTTGACGGGCAATCAGCCCCAGCATTTT. The encoded protein is CASSLTGNQPQHF. The rearrangement joins TRBV5-8 to TRBJ1-5; no reliable D call. V was clipped by 1 base and J by 2 bases, with 4 bases between them. In germline, CDR1 is SGHTS, CDR2 YDEGEE. CDR3 size: 13 residues. The full variable domain, completed using reference TRBV5-8 and TRBJ1-5, is EAGVTQSPTHLIKTRGQQATLRCSPISGHTSVYWYQQALGLGLQFLLWYDEGEERNRGNFPPRFSGRQFPNYSSELNVNALELEDSALYLCASSLTGNQPQHFGDGTRLSIL.